A single sample gave rise to the 5 T cell receptor beta chains below, sequenced in a study of a mutant IDH1 vaccine in newly diagnosed glioma (dated by TCRdb to the early 2020s). Explained via the paper, the time point label denotes: week 47, end of study. Every vaccine dose consisted of 300 ug of a 20-mer mutant IDH1 peptide in Montanide, administered subcutaneously together with topical imiquimod. Library generation was performed with the immunoSEQ multiplex PCR assay. TCRdb retrieved this table from immuneACCESS and kept in-frame rearrangements only. Not all clones are present; in checked studies, unresolved V genes account for under half, and no reason is known for the remainder. For this sample the table gives some 50,000 clones, of which 65% were detected only once. In total, the top ten clones hold under 5.5% of the sample. Their antigens remain unidentified. The input for sequencing was peripheral blood mononuclear cells (PBMCs), taken from a glioma patient whose treatment included an IDH1 peptide vaccine. These receptors were obtained from a man in his forties or fifties with glioma. Some clones in this sample may be carry-over from other donors' samples.

The chain uses TRBV19 and TRBJ1-3, with TRBD1 identical over 9 bases. Trimming removed 10 bases from V and 2 bases from J; junction bases left unmatched: 3. Germline loops: CDR1 LNHDA, CDR2 SQIVND (reference sequence). The CDR3 is 13 residues long. CDR3 sequence reads: CATRTGAGNTIYF. CDR3 DNA: TGTGCCACCCGGACAGGGGCTGGAAACACCATATATTTT.

This chain uses TRBV6-6 with TRBJ1-2; the D is unclear. V was trimmed by 0 bases and J by 5 bases, leaving 13 bases between them. This CDR3 region has 15 residues. Germline V gene sequence: CDR1 MNHNY, CDR2 SVGAGI (reference sequence). The CDR3 region has the DNA TGTGCCAGCAGTTACTCGATACAGCGAGGATATGGCTACACCTTC. This encodes CASSYSIQRGYGYTF.

J is TRBJ2-3 and V is TRBV10-3; 7 bases are a match to TRBD2. J was trimmed by 1 base and V by 10 bases; bases with no gene match: 8. CDR1 is ENHRY, CDR2 SYGVKD, per germline. The CDR3 extends over 14 amino acids. CDR3 nucleotide sequence: TGTGCCACCGGGCGGGGGATAGGCACAGATACGCAGTATTTT. Translated: CATGRGIGTDTQYF.

This clone has a handful of counts. V usage is TRBV11-2 and J usage is TRBJ1-2, with D possibly TRBD1 on 5 matching bases. CDR1 is SGHAT, CDR2 FQNNGV, per germline. Deletions cut 6 bases from V and 2 bases from J, with 19 bases between. The CDR3 consists of 16 residues. The CDR3: CASSLGGGGLNYGYTF. The DNA for the CDR3 is TGTGCCAGCAGTCTGGGCGGGGGAGGACTAAACTATGGCTACACCTTC.

V and J are TRBV20-1 and TRBJ2-1; no firm D call. V was cut by 1 base and J by 7 bases, with 5 bases left in between. The CDR3 is 11 amino acids. Germline CDR1 is DFQATT and CDR2 is SNEGSKA (reference sequence). The CDR3 is CSARVGNEQFF. CDR3 sequence (DNA): TGCAGTGCTAGAGTCGGAAATGAGCAGTTCTTC.